Here is one T cell receptor (beta chain) with its context. Its antigen is still unknown. This sample is drawn from a study of shared clonotypes between healthy human individuals. CDR1 is KGHSH and CDR2 is LQKENI in the germline V gene. The trim removed 2 bases at V and 4 bases at J, leaving 0 bases unmatched. This CDR3 contains 13 residues. Points from the study as a whole: Sharing across four donors was highest in naive CD4 (roughly 5%) and lowest in memory CD8 (roughly 0.4%).

Every subset had its genomic DNA shared out evenly among several immunoSEQ plates. On sorted subsets, replicate PCRs used 200 to 250 ng DNA, or about 30,000 T cell genomes. TCRdb's table, derived via immunoSEQ multiplex PCR, lists solely in-frame clones and lacks some. Here the sample spans hundreds of thousands of clones, more than 70% being singletons. This rearrangement joins TRBV18 to TRBJ2-3, with 7 nucleotides matching TRBD2. Material for sequencing was memory CD4+ T cells sorted from blood. Documented subset: CD45RA-negative fraction. This clonotype was sampled from a woman aged 30 to 39 in good health. The CDR3 loop reads CASSPGGADTQYF. CDR3 sequence (DNA): TGTGCCAGCTCACCAGGGGGGGCAGATACGCAGTATTTT.